This T cell receptor (beta chain) was found in a study of CD8+ T cells in alopecia areata. Study context: Each day, treated patients took oral tofacitinib twice, at 5 to 10 mg per dose. Tofacitinib administration persisted for 6 to 18 months, succeeded by 6 months off drug.

Germline CDR1 is SGHAT and CDR2 is FQNNGV. V shed 4 bases and J shed 6 bases, with 15 bases lying between them. The CDR3 sequence is 14 residues long. Isolated RNA was reverse transcribed into cDNA used as the sequencing template. The table came from immunoSEQ multiplex PCR; TCRdb's copy has only in-frame clones and leaves some out. This table has about 250,000 clones, around two thirds appearing once. Study-wide findings and caveats: It was less clear whether patients shared TCRs than it was in mice, possibly because of HLA.

Only a few counts were recorded for this clone. Its antigen is still unknown. The chain is built from TRBV11-2 and TRBJ1-1; D possibly corresponds to TRBD1 (5 bases). The sequence was obtained from a human donor with alopecia areata. Source: CD4+ T cells sorted from blood, taken at week 0. CDR3 in DNA: TGTGCCAGCAGCTCCGCCTCCAGGGTACCTGAAGCTTTCTTT. It codes for CASSSASRVPEAFF. The full variable domain, with the rest looked up from reference TRBV11-2 and TRBJ1-1, is EAGVAQSPRYKIIEKRQSVAFWCNPISGHATLYWYQQILGQGPKLLIQFQNNGVVDDSQLPKDRFSAERLKGVDSTLKIQPAKLEDSAVYLCASSSASRVPEAFFGQGTRLTVV.